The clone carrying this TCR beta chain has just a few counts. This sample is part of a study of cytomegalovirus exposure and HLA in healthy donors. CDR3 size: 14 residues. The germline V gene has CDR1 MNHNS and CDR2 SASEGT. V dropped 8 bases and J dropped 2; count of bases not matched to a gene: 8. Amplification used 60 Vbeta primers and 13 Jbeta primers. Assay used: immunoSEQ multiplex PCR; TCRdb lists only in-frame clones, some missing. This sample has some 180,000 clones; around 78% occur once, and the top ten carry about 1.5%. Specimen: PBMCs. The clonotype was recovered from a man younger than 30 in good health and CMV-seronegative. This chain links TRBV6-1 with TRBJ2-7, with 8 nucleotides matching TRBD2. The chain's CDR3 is CASEATGGTYEQYF. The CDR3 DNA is TGTGCCAGCGAGGCGACGGGAGGGACCTACGAGCAGTACTTC.